The entry below gives a single TCR beta chain sequence along with its context. Clones were sequenced by immunoSEQ multiplex PCR, and TCRdb holds only the in-frame ones, with some missing. This table holds some 160,000 clones, approximately 93% found once. The data stem from a study of T cell responses to AZD1222 COVID-19 vaccine. The V gene's germline CDR1 is LGHNA and CDR2 YSLEER. Trimming shortened V by 3 bases and J by 2 bases, and 18 bases separated the two germline ends. The CDR3 extends over 17 amino acids. This TCR came from an adult in good health. The V and J genes are TRBV4-3 and TRBJ2-3, with D possibly called TRBD1 or TRBD2 (6 bases each). The sequencing used peripheral blood, collected on day 0 of AZD1222 vaccination. CDR3 DNA sequence: TGCGCCAGCAGCCACACAGGGTTAGCGGACTACACAGATACGCAGTATTTT. This translates into CASSHTGLADYTDTQYF.